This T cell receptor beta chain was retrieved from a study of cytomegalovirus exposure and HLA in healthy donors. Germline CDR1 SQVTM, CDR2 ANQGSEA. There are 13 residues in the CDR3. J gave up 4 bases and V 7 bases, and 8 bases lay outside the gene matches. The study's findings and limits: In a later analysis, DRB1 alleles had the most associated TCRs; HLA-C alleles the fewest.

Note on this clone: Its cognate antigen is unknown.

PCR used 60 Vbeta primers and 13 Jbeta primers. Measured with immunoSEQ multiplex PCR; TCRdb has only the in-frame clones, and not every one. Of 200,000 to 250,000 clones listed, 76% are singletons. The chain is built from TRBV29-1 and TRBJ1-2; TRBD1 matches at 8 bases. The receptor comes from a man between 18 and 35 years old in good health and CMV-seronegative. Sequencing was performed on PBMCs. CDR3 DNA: TGCAGCGATCAAAGACAGGGGTCCTATGGCTACACCTTC. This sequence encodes CSDQRQGSYGYTF. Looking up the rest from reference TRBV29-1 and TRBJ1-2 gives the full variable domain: SAVISQKPSRDICQRGTSLTIQCQVDSQVTMMFWYRQQPGQSLTLIATANQGSEATYESGFVIDKFPISRPNLTFSTLTVSNMSPEDSSIYLCSDQRQGSYGYTFGSGTRLTVV.